This T cell receptor (beta chain) is from a study of low-dose radiotherapy and immunotherapy resistance in tumors. Looking at the study overall: While receiving nivolumab 240 mg every two weeks, patients also received ipilimumab 1 mg/kg every six weeks, both intravenously. Patients took oral aspirin 300 mg daily for four cycles from cycle 1 day 1. Intravenously given cyclophosphamide 200 mg/m2 followed a two-week schedule that placed each dose one day before radiation and immunotherapy.

Advanced solid tumors lacking tumor-infiltrating lymphocytes characterized eligible patients. TRAV- and TRBV-specific primers were used for first-strand cDNA, which covered alpha and beta chains. PCR amplification of the TCRs was performed with Phusion for 20 PCR cycles, and it relied on a constant-region primer together with a V-primer adapter. One entry per CDR3 protein, called by TCRdb with MiXCR from the reads. The table includes about 12,000 distinct CDR3 sequences, roughly 71% detected once. The TCR originated in a human donor with advanced metastatic prostate, ovarian, gallbladder or colorectal cancer (not recorded which). This table probably holds off-target reads from a library built for another chain.

CDR3 region: CASSQDLFLPGQPQHF. The CDR3 DNA is TGCGCCAGCAGCCAAGATCTGTTCCTCCCCGGTCAGCCCCAGCATTTT. The chain carries TRBV4-3 and TRBJ1-5; unclear D gene. The CDR3 is 16 amino acids. V was trimmed by 0 bases and J by 6 bases, leaving 15 bases between them. Germline assignment: CDR1 LGHNA and CDR2 YSLEER.